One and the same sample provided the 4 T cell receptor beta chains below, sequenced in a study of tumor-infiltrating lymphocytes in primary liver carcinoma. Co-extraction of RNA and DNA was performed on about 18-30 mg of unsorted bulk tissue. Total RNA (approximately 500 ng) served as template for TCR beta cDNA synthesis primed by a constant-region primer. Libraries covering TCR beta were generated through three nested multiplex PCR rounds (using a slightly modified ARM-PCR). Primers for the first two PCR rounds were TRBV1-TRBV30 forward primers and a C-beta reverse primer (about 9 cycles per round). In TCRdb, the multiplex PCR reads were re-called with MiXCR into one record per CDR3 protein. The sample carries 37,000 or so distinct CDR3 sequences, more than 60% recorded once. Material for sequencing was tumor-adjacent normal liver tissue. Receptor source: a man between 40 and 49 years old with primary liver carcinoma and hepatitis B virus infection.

The CDR3 loop reads CASSILGAGGGLYEQFF. The CDR3 region has the DNA TGCGCCAGCAGCATACTTGGGGCAGGGGGCGGTTTGTATGAGCAGTTCTTC. The chain joins TRBV4-1 to TRBJ2-1; TRBD1 matches 8 bases. J was trimmed by 8 bases and V by 5 bases; bases with no gene match: 17. This CDR3 is built from 17 residues. The V gene's germline CDR1 is MGHRA and CDR2 YSYEKL.

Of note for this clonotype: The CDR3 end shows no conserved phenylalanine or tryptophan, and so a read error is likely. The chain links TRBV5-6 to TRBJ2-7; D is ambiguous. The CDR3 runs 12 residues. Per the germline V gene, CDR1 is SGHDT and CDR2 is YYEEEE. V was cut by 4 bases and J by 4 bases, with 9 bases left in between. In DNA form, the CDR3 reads TGTGCCAGCAGCCAAGCCGATTACGAGCAGTACTTA. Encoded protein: CASSQADYEQYL.

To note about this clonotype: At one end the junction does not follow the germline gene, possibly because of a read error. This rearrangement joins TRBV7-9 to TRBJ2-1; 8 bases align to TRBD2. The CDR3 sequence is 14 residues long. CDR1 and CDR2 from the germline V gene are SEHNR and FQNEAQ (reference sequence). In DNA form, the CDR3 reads TGTTCCAGCAGCGGACCTGGTAGCGGGAATGAGCAATTGTTC. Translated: CSSSGPGSGNEQLF.

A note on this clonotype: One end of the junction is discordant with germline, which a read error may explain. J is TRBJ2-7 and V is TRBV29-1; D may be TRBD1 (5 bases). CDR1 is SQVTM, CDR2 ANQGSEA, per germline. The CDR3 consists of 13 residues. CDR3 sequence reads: CSVEGTSSYEQCF. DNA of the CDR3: TGCAGCGTTGAAGGGACAAGTTCCTACGAGCAGTGCTTC.